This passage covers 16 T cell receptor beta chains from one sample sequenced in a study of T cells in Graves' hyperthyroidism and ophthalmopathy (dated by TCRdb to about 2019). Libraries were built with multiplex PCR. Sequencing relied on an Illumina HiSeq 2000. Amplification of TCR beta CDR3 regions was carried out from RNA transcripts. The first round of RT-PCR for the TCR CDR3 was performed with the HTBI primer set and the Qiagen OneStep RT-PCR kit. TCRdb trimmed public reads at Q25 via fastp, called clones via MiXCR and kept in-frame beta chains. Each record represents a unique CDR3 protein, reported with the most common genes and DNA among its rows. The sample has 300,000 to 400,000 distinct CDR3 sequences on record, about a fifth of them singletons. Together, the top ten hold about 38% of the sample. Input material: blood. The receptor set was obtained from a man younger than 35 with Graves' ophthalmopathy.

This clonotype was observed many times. The CDR3 sequence: CASRTRDSGTHTQYF. Here the CDR3 DNA reads TGTGCCAGCAGGACCCGGGACAGTGGGACGCATACGCAGTATTTT. This rearrangement joins TRBV12-3 or TRBV12-4 to TRBJ2-3; TRBD1 agrees at 7 bases. J lost 7 bases, V lost 6 bases, and 13 bases had no gene match. This CDR3 contains 15 residues.

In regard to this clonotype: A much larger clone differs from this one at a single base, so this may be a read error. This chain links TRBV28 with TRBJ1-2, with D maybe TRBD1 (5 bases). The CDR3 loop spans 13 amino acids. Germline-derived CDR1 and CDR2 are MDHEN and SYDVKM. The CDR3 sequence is CASSSRAIYGCTF. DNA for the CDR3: TGTGCCAGCAGTTCCAGGGCTATCTATGGCTGCACCTTC.

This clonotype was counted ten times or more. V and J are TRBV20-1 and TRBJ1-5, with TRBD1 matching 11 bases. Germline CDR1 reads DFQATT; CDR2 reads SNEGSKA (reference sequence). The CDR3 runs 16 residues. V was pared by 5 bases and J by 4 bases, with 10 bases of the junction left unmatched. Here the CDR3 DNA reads TGCAGTGCTGTCAGGGGACAGGGGGGAATAAATCAGCCCCAGCATTTT. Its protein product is CSAVRGQGGINQPQHF.

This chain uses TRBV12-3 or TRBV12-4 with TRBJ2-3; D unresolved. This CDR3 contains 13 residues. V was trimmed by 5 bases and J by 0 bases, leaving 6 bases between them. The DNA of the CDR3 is TGTGCCAGCAGTGAGCTTAGCACAGATACGCAGTATTTT. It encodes CASSELSTDTQYF.

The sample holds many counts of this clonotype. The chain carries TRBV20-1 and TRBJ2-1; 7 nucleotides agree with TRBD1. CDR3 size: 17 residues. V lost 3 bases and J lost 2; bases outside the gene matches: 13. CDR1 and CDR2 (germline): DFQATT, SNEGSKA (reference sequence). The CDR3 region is CSARSRGKGVPYNEQFF. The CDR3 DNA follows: TGCAGTGCTAGGTCCAGGGGGAAAGGGGTCCCCTACAATGAGCAGTTCTTC.

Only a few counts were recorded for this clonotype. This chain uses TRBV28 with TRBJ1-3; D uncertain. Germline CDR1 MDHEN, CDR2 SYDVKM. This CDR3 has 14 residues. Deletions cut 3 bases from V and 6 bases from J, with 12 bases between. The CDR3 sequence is CASSFRQELNTIYF. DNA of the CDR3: TGTGCCAGCAGTTTTAGACAAGAACTAAACACCATATATTTT.

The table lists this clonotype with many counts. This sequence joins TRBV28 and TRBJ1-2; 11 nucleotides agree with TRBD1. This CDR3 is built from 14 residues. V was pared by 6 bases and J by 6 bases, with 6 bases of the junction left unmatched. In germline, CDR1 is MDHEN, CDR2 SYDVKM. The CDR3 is CASREGQGADGYTF. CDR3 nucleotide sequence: TGTGCCAGCAGAGAAGGACAGGGGGCGGATGGCTACACCTTC.

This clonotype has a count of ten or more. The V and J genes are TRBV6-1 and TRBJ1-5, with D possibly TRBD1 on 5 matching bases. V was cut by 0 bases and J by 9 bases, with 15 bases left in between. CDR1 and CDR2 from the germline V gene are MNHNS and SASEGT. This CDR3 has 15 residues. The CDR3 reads CASSEAPTGAWPQHF. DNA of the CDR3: TGTGCCAGCAGTGAAGCCCCTACCGGGGCCTGGCCCCAGCATTTT.

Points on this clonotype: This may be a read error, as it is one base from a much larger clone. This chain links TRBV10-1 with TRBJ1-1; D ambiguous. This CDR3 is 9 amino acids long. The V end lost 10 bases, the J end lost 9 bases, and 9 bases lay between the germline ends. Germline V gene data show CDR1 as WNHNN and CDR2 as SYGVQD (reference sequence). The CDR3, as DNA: TGCGCCACGGACCATAAAGCTTTCTTT. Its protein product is CATDHKAFF.

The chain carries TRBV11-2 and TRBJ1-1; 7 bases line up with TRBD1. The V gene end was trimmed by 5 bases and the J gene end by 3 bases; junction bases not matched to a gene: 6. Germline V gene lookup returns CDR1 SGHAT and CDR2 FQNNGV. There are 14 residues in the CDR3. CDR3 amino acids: CASSLRTGDTEAFF. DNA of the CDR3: TGTGCCAGCAGCCTCCGAACAGGGGACACTGAAGCTTTCTTT.

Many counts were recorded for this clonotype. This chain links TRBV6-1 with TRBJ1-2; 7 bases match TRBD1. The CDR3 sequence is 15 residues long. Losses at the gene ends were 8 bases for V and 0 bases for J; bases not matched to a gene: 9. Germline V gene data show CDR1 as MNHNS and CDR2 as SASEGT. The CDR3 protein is CASREAGTANYGYTF. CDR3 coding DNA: TGTGCCAGCCGGGAGGCCGGGACAGCTAACTATGGCTACACCTTC.

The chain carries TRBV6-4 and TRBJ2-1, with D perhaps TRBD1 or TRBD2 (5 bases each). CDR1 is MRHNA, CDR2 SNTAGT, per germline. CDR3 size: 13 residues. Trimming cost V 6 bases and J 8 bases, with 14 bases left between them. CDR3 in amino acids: CASSRDQGDEQFF. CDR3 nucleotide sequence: TGTGCCAGCAGCCGGGACCAAGGTGATGAGCAGTTCTTC.

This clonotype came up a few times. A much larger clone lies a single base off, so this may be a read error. The CDR3 coding sequence is TGTGCCAGCAGCTTAGGGGCGGAGACCCAGTACTTC. Protein: CASSLGAETQYF. The V call is TRBV7-9, the J call TRBJ2-5, with no clear D. This CDR3 is 12 amino acids long. CDR1 is SEHNR and CDR2 is FQNEAQ in the germline V gene (reference sequence). The V end was cut by 1 base, the J end by 5 bases, with 5 bases between.

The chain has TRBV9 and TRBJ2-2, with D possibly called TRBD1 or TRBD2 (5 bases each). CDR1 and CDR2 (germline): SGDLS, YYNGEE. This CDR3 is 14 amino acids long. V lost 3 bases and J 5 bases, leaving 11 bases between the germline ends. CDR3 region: CASSAPEGTGELFF. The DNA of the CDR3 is TGTGCCAGCAGCGCCCCCGAGGGGACCGGGGAGCTGTTTTTT.

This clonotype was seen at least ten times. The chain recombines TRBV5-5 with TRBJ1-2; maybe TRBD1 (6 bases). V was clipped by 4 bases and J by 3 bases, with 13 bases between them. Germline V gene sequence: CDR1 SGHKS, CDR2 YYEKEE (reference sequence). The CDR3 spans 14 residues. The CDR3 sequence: CASSTAGADYGYTF. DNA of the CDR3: TGTGCCAGCAGCACTGCGGGGGCGGACTATGGCTACACCTTC.

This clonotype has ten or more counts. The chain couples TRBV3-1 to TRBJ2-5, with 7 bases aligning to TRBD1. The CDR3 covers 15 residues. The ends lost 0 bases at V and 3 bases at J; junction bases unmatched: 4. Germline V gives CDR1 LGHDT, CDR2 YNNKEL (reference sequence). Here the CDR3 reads CASSQDRDRKETQYF. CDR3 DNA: TGTGCCAGCAGCCAAGATAGGGACAGAAAAGAGACCCAGTACTTC.